The rows below give T cell receptor beta chains drawn from one sample of a study of neurological immune-mediated disorders. TCRdb independently ran MiXCR on the 5' RACE reads; one entry per CDR3 protein. The table has 50,000 or so distinct CDR3 sequences, 10% seen once. The material sequenced was PBMCs. The receptors come from a woman between 40 and 50 years old with HTLV-1-associated myelopathy (HAM/TSP). The CDR3 runs from the conserved cysteine through the conserved F or W. D genes are given only for firm matches. The size of a clone is reported for some rows only, either as once, few or many, or as a class for expanded clones.

clone size	V gene	J gene	D gene	CDR3 DNA	CDR3 protein
many	TRBV20-1	TRBJ2-7	-	TGCAGTGCTAGAGATCGGCGTTACGAGCAGTACTTC	CSARDRRYEQYF
few	TRBV7-2	TRBJ2-6	-	TGTGCCAGCAGCTTGCTCCTAGGGGGGGCCAACGTCCTGACTTTC	CASSLLLGGANVLTF
many	TRBV6-6	TRBJ2-7	-	TGTGCCAGCAGGGCAGCAGGGTTATCCTACGAGCAGTACTTC	CASRAAGLSYEQYF
many	TRBV7-8	TRBJ2-5	TRBD2	TGTGCCAGCAGCCCCAAGTGGACTAGCCGATCGGAGACCCAGTACTTC	CASSPKWTSRSETQYF
many	TRBV18	TRBJ2-1	-	TGTGCCAGCTCACAGGGGATAGGTGATGAGCAGTTCTTC	CASSQGIGDEQFF
-	TRBV27	TRBJ1-4	-	TGTGCCAGCAGCGTCGACCGGGGGGCTAATGAAAAACTGTTTTTT	CASSVDRGANEKLFF
many	TRBV4-3	TRBJ2-1	TRBD1	TGCGCCAGCAGCCAAGGAATGACAGGGGGTTTAAACAATGAGCAGTTCTTC	CASSQGMTGGLNNEQFF
many	TRBV6-6	TRBJ1-3	-	TGTGCCAGCAGTTACAGGGCTGGAAACACCATATATTTT	CASSYRAGNTIYF
-	TRBV13	TRBJ2-2	TRBD2	TGTGCCAGCAGTTCCGGACCAGCGGGGGGGAACACCGGGGAGCTGTTTTTT	CASSSGPAGGNTGELFF
many	TRBV5-1	TRBJ2-5	-	TGCGCCAGCAGCTTGGTACAGGTCCAAGAGACCCAGTACTTC	CASSLVQVQETQYF
many	TRBV5-1	TRBJ2-2	TRBD1	TGCGCCAGCAGCTTGGGGAGCAGCAGGGGGACCGGGGAGCTGTTTTTT	CASSLGSSRGTGELFF
many	TRBV15	TRBJ2-7	-	TGTGCCACCAGCAGAGACAGGCTGTCCGCAAACCAGCAGTACTTC	CATSRDRLSANQQYF
many	TRBV28	TRBJ2-7	-	TGTGCCAGCAGTTCCCTAGGCCTTACCGATGTAGAGCAGTACTTC	CASSSLGLTDVEQYF
many	TRBV11-2	TRBJ2-7	-	TGTGCCAGCAGCTCACCGGGACGGACCTACGAGCAGTACTTC	CASSSPGRTYEQYF
many	TRBV5-1	TRBJ2-3	-	TGCGCCAGCAGCCTGGGGGACACAGATACGCAGTATTTT	CASSLGDTDTQYF
medium-sized	TRBV25-1	TRBJ2-7	TRBD1	TGTGCCAGCAGTGGAACAGGGGGCAGGTACGAGCAGTACTTC	CASSGTGGRYEQYF
-	TRBV18	TRBJ1-5	TRBD1	TGTGCCAGCTCACACAGGGGAAGAAGCAATCAGCCCCAGCATTTT	CASSHRGRSNQPQHF
-	TRBV7-2	TRBJ1-5	TRBD1	TGTGCCAGCAGCTTTGGACAGGGTAGCAATCAGCCCCAGCATTTT	CASSFGQGSNQPQHF
many	TRBV18	TRBJ2-2	-	TGTGCCAGCTCACCACGGGGGCACGGCGACACCGGGGAGCTGTTTTTT	CASSPRGHGDTGELFF
many	TRBV29-1	TRBJ2-7	-	TGCAGCGCCCGCTTTTACTACGAGCAGTACTTC	CSARFYYEQYF
-	TRBV5-5	TRBJ2-2	-	TGTGCCAGCAGCTTGAGGTGGACACTAAACACCGGGGAGTTGTTTTTT	CASSLRWTLNTGELFF
medium-sized	TRBV10-3	TRBJ2-1	TRBD2	TGTGCCATCAGATCCGGGACTAGCGGTAATGAGCAGTTCTTC	CAIRSGTSGNEQFF
many	TRBV5-1	TRBJ2-6	-	TGCGCCAGCAGCTTGGATACAGGGTTTGGGGCCAACGTCCTGACTTTC	CASSLDTGFGANVLTF
many	TRBV7-8	TRBJ2-2	-	TGTGCCAGCAGCGACAGTCCCGGGGAGCTGTTTTTT	CASSDSPGELFF
many	TRBV5-6	TRBJ1-2	-	TGTGCCAGCAGCTTGGTCCAGACATGGAACTATGGCTACACCTTC	CASSLVQTWNYGYTF
many	TRBV9	TRBJ2-2	TRBD1	TGTGCCAGCAGCGCCCGGGACAGGGGTGCCGGGGAGCTGTTTTTT	CASSARDRGAGELFF
many	TRBV5-1	TRBJ1-6	-	TGCGCCAGCAGCTTGGAGGGCAGGGTAGGCTATAATTCACCCCTCCACTTT	CASSLEGRVGYNSPLHF
many	TRBV25-1	TRBJ1-2	-	TGTGCCAGCAGTGATTCACAGGGAACCGATGGCTACACCTTC	CASSDSQGTDGYTF
many	TRBV7-2	TRBJ2-1	TRBD1	TGTGCCAGCAGCTTACAAGGGACAGCAAAGAACAATGAGCAGTTCTTC	CASSLQGTAKNNEQFF
once	TRBV10-3	TRBJ1-2	-	TGTGCCACCAGACTTTCACCCGACTATGGCTACACCTTC	CATRLSPDYGYTF
many	TRBV6-5	TRBJ2-6	-	TGTGCCAGCAGTTACTCCGTGGGCTCTGGGGCCAACGTCCTGACTTTC	CASSYSVGSGANVLTF
many	TRBV5-5	TRBJ2-1	TRBD2	TGTGCCAGCAGCTCTACTAGCGGGGGGGCCCGTGATGAGCAGTTCTTC	CASSSTSGGARDEQFF
-	TRBV28	TRBJ1-6	TRBD1	TGTGCCAGCAGTCCCCCGGGACAGGGAGTCGTGGTCCTCCACTTT	CASSPPGQGVVVLHF
many	TRBV5-6	TRBJ2-5	-	TGTGCCAGCAGCAGCACAGGGATGGGAGAGACCCAGTACTTC	CASSSTGMGETQYF
-	TRBV28	TRBJ2-7	-	TGTGCCAGCCACTGGTCTTCCTACGAGCAGTACTTC	CASHWSSYEQYF
-	TRBV7-2	TRBJ2-3	-	TGTGCCAGCAGCTTATATACGGGGGCTTACACAGATACGCAGTATTTT	CASSLYTGAYTDTQYF
many	TRBV5-1	TRBJ2-7	TRBD1	TGCGCCAGCAGCGTCTTGGGACAGGGGAACGAGCAGTACTTC	CASSVLGQGNEQYF